This record concerns one T cell receptor (beta chain) sequence. These data are taken from a study of CD8 T cells in Susac syndrome. TEMRA cells underwent FACS enrichment and CD8+ and CD4+ T cells underwent negative isolation. An amount of RNA that ranged from 0.5 to 1 ug was reverse transcribed with random hexamers. With immunoSEQ multiplex PCR, TCR beta CDR3 was amplified across 54 Vbeta and 13 Jbeta. TCRdb processed the immunoSEQ multiplex PCR reads anew with MiXCR; each CDR3 protein has one entry. The sample shows around 300,000 distinct CDR3 sequences, around 85% of them seen only once. The V gene lost 11 bases and the J gene lost 0 bases, with 19 bases spanning the gap. The germline V gene has CDR1 MDHEN and CDR2 SYDVKM. The CDR3 consists of 15 residues.

Sequenced: CD8+ T cells from PBMCs. This chain links TRBV28 with TRBJ1-1; D is undetermined. The sequence came from a human donor with multiple sclerosis. DNA of the CDR3: TGTGCCTCCTCCCATGCAGCCGCATTGAACACTGAAGCTTTCTTT. As protein: CASSHAAALNTEAFF. The full variable domain, its missing parts supplied by reference TRBV28 and TRBJ1-1, is DVKVTQSSRYLVKRTGEKVFLECVQDMDHENMFWYRQDPGLGLRLIYFSYDVKMKEKGDIPEGYSVSREKKERFSLILESASTNQTSMYLCASSHAAALNTEAFFGQGTRLTVV.